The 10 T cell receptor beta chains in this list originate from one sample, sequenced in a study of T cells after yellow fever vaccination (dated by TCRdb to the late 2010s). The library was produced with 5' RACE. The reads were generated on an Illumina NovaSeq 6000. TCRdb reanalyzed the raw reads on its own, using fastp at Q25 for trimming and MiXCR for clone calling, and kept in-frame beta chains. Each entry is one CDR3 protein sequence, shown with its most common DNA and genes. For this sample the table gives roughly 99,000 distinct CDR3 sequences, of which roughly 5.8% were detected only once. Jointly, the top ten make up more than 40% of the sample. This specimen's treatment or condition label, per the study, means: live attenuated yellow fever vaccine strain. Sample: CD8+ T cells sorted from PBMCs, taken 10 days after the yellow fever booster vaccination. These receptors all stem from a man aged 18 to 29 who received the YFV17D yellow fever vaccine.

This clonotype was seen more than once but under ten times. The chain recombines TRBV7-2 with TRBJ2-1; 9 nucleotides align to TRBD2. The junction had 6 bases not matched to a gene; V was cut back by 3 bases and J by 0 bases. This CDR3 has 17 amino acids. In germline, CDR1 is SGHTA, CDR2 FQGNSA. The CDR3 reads CASSFPSGESSYNEQFF. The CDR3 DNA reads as TGTGCCAGCAGCTTCCCTAGCGGGGAGAGCTCCTACAATGAGCAGTTCTTC.

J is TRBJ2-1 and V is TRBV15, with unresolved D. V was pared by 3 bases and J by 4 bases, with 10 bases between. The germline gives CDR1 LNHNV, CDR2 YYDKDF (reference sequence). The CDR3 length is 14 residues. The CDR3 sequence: CATSRSPGYNEQFF. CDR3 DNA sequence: TGTGCCACCAGCAGGTCGCCCGGGTACAATGAGCAGTTCTTC.

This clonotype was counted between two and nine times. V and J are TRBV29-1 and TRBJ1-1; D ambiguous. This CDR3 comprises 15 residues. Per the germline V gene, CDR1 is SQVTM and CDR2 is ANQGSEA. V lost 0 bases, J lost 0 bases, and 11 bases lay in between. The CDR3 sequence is CSVEDGRAVNTEAFF. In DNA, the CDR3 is TGCAGCGTTGAAGATGGAAGGGCGGTGAACACTGAAGCTTTCTTT.

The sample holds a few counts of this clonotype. In DNA form, the CDR3 reads TGCGCCAGCAGGACCGAGGGCTATGGCTACACCTTC. Its translation is CASRTEGYGYTF. The chain uses TRBV5-1 and TRBJ1-2; no clear D. Germline V gene data show CDR1 as SGHRS and CDR2 as YFSETQ. Trimming took off 5 bases at V and 4 bases at J, with 9 bases between the two ends. This CDR3 is 12 amino acids long.

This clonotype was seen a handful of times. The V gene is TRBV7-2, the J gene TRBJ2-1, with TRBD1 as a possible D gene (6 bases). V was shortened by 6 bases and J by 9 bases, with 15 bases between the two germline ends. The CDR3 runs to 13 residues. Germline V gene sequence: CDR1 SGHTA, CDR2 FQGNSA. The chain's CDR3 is CASSRDGTTEQFF. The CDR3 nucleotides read TGTGCCAGCAGTAGAGACGGGACAACTGAGCAGTTCTTC. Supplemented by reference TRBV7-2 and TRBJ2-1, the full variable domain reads GAGVSQSPSNKVTEKGKDVELRCDPISGHTALYWYRQSLGQGLEFLIYFQGNSAPDKSGLPSDRFSAERTGGSVSTLTIQRTQQEDSAVYLCASSRDGTTEQFFGPGTRLTVL.

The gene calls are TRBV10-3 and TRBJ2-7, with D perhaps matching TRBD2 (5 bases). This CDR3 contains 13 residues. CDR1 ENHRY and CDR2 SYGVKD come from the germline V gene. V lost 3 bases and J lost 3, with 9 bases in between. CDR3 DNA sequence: TGTGCCATCAGTGACGGGGTGGTCTACGAGCAGTACGTC. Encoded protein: CAISDGVVYEQYV.

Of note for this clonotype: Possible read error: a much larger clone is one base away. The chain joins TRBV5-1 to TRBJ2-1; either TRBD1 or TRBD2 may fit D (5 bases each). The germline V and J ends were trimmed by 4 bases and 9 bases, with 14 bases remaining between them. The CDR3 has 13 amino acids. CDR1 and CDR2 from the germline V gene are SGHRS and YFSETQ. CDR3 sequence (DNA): TGCGCCAGCAGCCCGGGGCCGGCGTTTGAGCAGTTCTTC. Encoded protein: CASSPGPAFEQFF.

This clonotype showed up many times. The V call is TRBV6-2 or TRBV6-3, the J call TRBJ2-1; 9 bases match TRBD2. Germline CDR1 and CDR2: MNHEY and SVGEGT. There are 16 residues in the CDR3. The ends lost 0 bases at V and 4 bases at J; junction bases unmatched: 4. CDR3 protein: CASSYSVSGRYNEQFF. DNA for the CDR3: TGTGCCAGCAGTTACTCGGTTAGCGGGAGATACAATGAGCAGTTCTTC.

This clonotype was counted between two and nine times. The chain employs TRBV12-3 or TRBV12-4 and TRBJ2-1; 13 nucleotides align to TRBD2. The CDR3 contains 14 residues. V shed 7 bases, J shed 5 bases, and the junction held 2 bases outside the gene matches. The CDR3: CASIGLAGDNEQFF. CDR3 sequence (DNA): TGTGCCAGCATCGGACTAGCGGGGGACAATGAGCAGTTCTTC.

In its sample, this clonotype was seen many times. The CDR3 here is CASSVSPRTSGGSDSSYNEQFF. The CDR3 region has the DNA TGTGCCAGCAGCGTGAGTCCCAGGACTAGCGGGGGCTCCGATAGCTCCTACAATGAGCAGTTCTTC. This chain uses TRBV25-1 with TRBJ2-1, with 13 nucleotides matching TRBD2. The CDR3 length is 22 residues. V was pared by 6 bases and J by 0 bases, with 20 bases of the junction left unmatched. Germline CDR1 is MGHDK and CDR2 is SYGVNS.